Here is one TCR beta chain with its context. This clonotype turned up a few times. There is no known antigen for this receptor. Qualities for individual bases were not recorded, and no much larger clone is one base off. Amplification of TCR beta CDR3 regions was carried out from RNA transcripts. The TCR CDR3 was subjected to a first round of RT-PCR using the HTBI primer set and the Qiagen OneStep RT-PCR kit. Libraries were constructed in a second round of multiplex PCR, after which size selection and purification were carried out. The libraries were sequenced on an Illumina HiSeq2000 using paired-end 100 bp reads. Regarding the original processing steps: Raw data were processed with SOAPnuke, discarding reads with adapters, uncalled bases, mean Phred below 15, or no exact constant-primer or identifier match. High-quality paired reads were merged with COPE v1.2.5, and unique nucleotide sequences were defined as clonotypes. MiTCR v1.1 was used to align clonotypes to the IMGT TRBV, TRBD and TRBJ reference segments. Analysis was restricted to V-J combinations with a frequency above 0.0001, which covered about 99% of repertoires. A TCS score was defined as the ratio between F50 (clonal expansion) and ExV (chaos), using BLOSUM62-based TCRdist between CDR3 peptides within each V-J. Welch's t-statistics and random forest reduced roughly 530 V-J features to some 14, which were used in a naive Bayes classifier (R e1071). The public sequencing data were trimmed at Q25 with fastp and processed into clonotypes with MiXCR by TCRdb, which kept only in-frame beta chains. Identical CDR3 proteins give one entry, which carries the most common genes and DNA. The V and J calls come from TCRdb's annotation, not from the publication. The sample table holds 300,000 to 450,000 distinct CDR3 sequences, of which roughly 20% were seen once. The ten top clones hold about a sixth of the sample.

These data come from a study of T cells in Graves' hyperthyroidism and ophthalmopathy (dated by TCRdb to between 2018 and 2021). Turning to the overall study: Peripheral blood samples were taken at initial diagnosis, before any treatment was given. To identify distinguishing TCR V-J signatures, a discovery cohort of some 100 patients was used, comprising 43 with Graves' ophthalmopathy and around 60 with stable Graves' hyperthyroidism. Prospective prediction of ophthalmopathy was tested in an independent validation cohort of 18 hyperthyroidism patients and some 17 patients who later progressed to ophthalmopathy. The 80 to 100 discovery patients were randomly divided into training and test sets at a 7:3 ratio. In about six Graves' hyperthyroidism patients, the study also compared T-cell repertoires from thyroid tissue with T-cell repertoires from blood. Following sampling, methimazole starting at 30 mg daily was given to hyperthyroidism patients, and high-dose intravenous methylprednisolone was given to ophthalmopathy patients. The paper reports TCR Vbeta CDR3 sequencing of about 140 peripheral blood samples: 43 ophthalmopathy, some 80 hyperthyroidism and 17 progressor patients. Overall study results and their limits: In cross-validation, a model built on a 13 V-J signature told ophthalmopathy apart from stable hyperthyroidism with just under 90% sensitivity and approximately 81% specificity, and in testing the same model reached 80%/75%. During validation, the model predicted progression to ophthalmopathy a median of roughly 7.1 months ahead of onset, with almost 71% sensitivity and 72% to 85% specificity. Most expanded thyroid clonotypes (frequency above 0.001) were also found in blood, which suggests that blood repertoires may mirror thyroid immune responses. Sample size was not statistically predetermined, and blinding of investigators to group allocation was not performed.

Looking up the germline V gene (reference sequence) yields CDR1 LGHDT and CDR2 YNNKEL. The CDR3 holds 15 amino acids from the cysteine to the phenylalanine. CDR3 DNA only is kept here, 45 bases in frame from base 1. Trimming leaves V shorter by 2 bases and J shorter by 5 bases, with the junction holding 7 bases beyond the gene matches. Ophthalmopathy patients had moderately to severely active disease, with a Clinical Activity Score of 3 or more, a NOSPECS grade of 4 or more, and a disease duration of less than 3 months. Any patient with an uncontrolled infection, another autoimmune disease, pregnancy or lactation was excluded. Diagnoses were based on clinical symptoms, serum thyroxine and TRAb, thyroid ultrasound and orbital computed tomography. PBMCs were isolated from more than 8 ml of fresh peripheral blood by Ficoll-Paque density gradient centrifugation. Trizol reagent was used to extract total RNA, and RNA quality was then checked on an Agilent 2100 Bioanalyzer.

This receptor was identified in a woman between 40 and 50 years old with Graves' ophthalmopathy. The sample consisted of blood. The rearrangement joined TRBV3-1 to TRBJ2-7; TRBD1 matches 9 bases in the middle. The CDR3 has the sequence CASSQNRDRAHEQYF. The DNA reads TGTGCCAGCAGCCAAAACCGGGACAGGGCCCACGAGCAGTACTTC.